This TCR beta chain was identified in a study of blood T cell repertoires in COVID-19 (dated by TCRdb to 2020 to 2021). The study in broad terms: Recovered participants in ImmuneRACE Cohort 3 were defined by two consecutive negative NP/OP PCR tests, clearance by a healthcare professional, or resolution of symptoms. Deeply sampled blood TCRbeta repertoires from subjects exposed to, actively infected with, or recovered from COVID-19 were included in the dataset. The material from the prospective study consisted of cDNA or gDNA derived from T cells, B-cell-depleted T cells, or PBMCs. The repertoires were released in a freely available public database intended as a resource for research on the immune response to SARS-CoV-2. Samples were obtained from the ongoing ImmuneRACE study (first 160 participants) and from 1,254 subjects provided by 6 global collaborators. Sample metadata almost always included a de-identified subject ID, COVID-19 status, age in years and sex. Where available, HLA class I and class II types were taken from metadata supplied by the sample provider and were not determined by assay-based typing. The collaborator samples originated in the United States, Italy and Spain and spanned the acute and convalescent phases of COVID-19.

TCRbeta CDR3 regions were amplified from genomic DNA using the immunoSEQ Assay, a bias-controlled multiplex PCR. The source study handled its data this way. The number of nucleated cells in each sample was estimated by amplification of reference gene primers within the assay. To quantify the absolute abundance of each unique TCRbeta CDR3 rearrangement, sequence reads were collapsed and filtered. For each sample, productive Simpson clonality was calculated as the square root of Simpson's diversity index across productive rearrangements. The clones in this table, taken by TCRdb from immuneACCESS, are in-frame only. Not every clone is retained; where verified, under half of the shortfall comes from an unresolved V gene, and the cause of the rest is unknown. That table gives V, J and clone size, and the DNA gave D and trimming. The sample has 350,000 to 450,000 clones on record, over 75% of them singletons. The ten top clones hold approximately 1.9% of the sample.

Beyond this particular receptor, the publication reports: The quantity of clinical and demographic metadata differed by source and by participant and was supplied without curation.

Note on this clone: The antigen it binds to is not known. One base away there is no much larger clone; base qualities are not given.

Participants in the prospective study were enrolled through a virtual design, were aged about 18 to 100 years, and lived in 24 United States geographic areas. Cohort assignment in the prospective study relied on participant-reported clinical history from a screening survey and a study questionnaire. In the prospective study, whole blood, serum and a nasopharyngeal or oropharyngeal swab were collected from each participant by mobile phlebotomists. Additional blood draws and questionnaires over an approximately 2-month period could optionally be provided by prospective study participants. Blood samples from the prospective study were shipped frozen or at room temperature prior to DNA extraction. From its cysteine to its phenylalanine, the CDR3 spans 15 amino acids. The only DNA kept is the CDR3, 45 bases in frame from the first base. As encoded in the germline V gene (reference sequence), CDR1 is LGHDT while CDR2 is YNNKEL. Trimming removed 0 bases from V and 4 bases from J, leaving 10 bases between the germline ends.

The sequence is built from TRBV3-1 (or the pseudogene TRBV3-2) and TRBJ1-3, with a tentative D gene TRBD1 over 6 matching bases. This receptor was identified in a man aged 35 to 55 in a cohort exposed to, infected with or recovered from COVID-19 (not recorded which). Sequencing was performed on PBMCs or T cells enriched from blood (not recorded which). The DNA reads as follows: TGTGCCAGCAGCCAAGATCGGACAGCAGGAAACACCATATATTTT. Its coded protein is CASSQDRTAGNTIYF.